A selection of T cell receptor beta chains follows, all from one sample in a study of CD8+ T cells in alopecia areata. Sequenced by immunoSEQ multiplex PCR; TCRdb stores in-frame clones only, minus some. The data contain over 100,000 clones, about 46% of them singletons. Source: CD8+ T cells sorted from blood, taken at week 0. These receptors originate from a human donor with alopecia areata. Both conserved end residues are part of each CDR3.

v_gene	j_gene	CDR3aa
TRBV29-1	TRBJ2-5	CSAWGDRHRILQETQYF
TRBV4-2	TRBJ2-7	CASSQGRTLYEQYF
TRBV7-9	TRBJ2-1	CASSPGIEDEQFF
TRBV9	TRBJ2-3	CASSPDDGETQYF
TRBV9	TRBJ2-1	CASSVSSGYEQFF
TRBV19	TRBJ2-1	CASRVGPNEQFF
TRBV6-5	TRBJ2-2	CASSEADTGELFF
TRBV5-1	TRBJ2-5	CASTGETQYF
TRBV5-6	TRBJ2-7	CASSWGVAGPSYEQYF
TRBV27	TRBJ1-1	CASSLGRGDTEAFF